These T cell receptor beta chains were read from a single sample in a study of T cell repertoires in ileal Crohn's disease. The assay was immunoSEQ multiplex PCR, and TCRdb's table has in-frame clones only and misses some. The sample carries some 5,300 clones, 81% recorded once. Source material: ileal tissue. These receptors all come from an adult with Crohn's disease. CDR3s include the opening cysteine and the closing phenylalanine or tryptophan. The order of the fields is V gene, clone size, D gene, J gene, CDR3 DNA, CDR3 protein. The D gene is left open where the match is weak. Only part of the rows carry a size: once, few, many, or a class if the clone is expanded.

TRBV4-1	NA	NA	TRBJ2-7	TGCGCCAGCAGCCAAGATCATTCGGACTCACCCTTAGCCTACGAGCAGTACTTC	CASSQDHSDSPLAYEQYF
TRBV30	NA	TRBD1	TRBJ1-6	TGTGCCTGGAGTCGAACGGGACAGATTTATAATTCACCCCTCCACTTT	CAWSRTGQIYNSPLHF
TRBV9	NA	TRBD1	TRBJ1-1	TGTGCCAGCAGCACAGGGGTAGGAACTGAAGCTTTCTTT	CASSTGVGTEAFF
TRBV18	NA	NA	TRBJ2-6	TGTGCCAGCTCAGAAACAGTGGCTGGGGCCAACGTCCTGACTTTC	CASSETVAGANVLTF
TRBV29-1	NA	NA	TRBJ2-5	TGCAGCTTCCGGGACACCCAAGAGACCCAGTACTTC	CSFRDTQETQYF
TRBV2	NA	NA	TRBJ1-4	TGTGCCAGCAGTGCCACAGGAACCGGGGAAAAACTGTTTTTT	CASSATGTGEKLFF
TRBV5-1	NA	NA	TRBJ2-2	TGCGCCAGCAGCTTGGCCTCGAGGTCGGCGGTAAGCACCGGGGAGCTGTTTTTT	CASSLASRSAVSTGELFF
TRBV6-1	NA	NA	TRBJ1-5	TGTGCCAGCAGTGAAGAAGGCGGGGGAGGCCAGCCCCAGCATTTT	CASSEEGGGGQPQHF
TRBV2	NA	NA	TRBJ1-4	TGTGCCAGCAGTGTACAGGCTAATGAAAAACTGTTTTTT	CASSVQANEKLFF
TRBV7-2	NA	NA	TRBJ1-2	TGTGCCAGCGGGGACAACTATTACTATGGCTACACCTTC	CASGDNYYYGYTF
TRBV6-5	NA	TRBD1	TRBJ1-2	TGTGCCAGCAGTTACGGAACAGGGGGCTTCTACTATGGCTACACCTTC	CASSYGTGGFYYGYTF
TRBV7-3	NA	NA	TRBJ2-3	TGTGCCAGCAGCCGCCGAGGGTCCGGCACAGATACGCAGTATTTT	CASSRRGSGTDTQYF
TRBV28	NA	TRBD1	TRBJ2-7	TGTGCCAGCAGGTCCGGGACAGGGTTTTACGAGCAGTACTTC	CASRSGTGFYEQYF
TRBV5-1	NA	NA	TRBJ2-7	TGCGCCAGCAGCTTCGTAGGGGGCTCCTACGAGCAGTACTTC	CASSFVGGSYEQYF
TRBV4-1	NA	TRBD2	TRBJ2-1	TGCGCCAGCAGCCATCTAGCGGGGAGCTCCTACAATGAGCAGTTCTTC	CASSHLAGSSYNEQFF
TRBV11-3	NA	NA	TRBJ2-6	TGTGCCAGCAGCCAGGGGGGCTCTGGGGCCAACGTCCTGACTTTC	CASSQGGSGANVLTF
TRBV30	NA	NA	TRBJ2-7	TGTGCCTGGAGTAAGGGGTCCTACGAGCAGTACTTC	CAWSKGSYEQYF
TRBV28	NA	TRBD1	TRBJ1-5	TGTGCCAGCACCCCGATGGGGACAGGGGAATATCAGCCCCAGCATTTT	CASTPMGTGEYQPQHF
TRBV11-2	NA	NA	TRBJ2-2	TGTGCCAGCAGCCGCGACAGGAACACCGGGGAGCTGTTTTTT	CASSRDRNTGELFF
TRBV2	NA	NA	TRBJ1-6	TGTGTCAGCAGTCGTCCAGAGCGGCCCCTCCACTTT	CVSSRPERPLHF
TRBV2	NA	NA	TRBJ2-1	TGTGCCAGCAGTGGGAGGGTAGCGTCCGGCAATGAGCAGTTCTTC	CASSGRVASGNEQFF
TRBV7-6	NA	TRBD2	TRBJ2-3	TGTGCCAGCAGCTGGACTAGCGGGGGTCCTAGGTATTTT	CASSWTSGGPRYF
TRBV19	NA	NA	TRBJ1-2	TGTGCCAGTAGTACCCGACATTCAGCTAACTATGGCTACACCTTC	CASSTRHSANYGYTF
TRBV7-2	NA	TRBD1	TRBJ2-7	TGTGCCAGCAGCTCGGGACAGGGGGCCAACGAGCAGTACTTC	CASSSGQGANEQYF
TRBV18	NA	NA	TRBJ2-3	TGTGCCAGCTCACCACCGGACAGAAGTAGAACAGATACGCAGTATTTT	CASSPPDRSRTDTQYF
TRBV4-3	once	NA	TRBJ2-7	TGCGCCAGCTCCAGGGTGGGCGCCCTCCCCTCCGAGCAGTACTTC	CASSRVGALPSEQYF
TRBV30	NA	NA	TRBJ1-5	TGTGCCTGGAGTCTAAACGCGGACAGAAATCAGCCCCAGCATTTT	CAWSLNADRNQPQHF
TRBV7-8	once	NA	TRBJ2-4	TGTGCCAGCAGCCCCCCTTCGGGTGGTGTAAACATTCAGTACTTC	CASSPPSGGVNIQYF
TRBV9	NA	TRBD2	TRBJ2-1	TGTGCCAGCCGAGGGGGACTAGCGGAGTACAATGAGCAGTTCTTC	CASRGGLAEYNEQFF
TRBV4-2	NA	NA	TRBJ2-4	TGTGCCAGCAGCCCCCTCGCGAGCGCCAAAAACATTCAGTACTTC	CASSPLASAKNIQYF
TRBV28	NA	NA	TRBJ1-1	TGTGCCAGCAGTTTAGGGGGCACCAAAGGGACTGAAGCTTTCTTT	CASSLGGTKGTEAFF
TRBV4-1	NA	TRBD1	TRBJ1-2	TGCGCCAGCAGCCCCTCTGGGACAGGGATTTTCTATGGCTACACCTTC	CASSPSGTGIFYGYTF
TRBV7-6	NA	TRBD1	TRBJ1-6	TGTGCCAGCAGTCCCAGGGGGAGCTCCTATAATTCACCCCTCCACTTT	CASSPRGSSYNSPLHF
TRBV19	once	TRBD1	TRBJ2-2	TGTGCCAGTAATGACCCCAGGGGGCGAGCCGGGGAGCTGTTTTTT	CASNDPRGRAGELFF
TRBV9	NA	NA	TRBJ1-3	TGTGCCAGCAGCGTAAAAGGGGGACCTGGAAACACCATATATTTT	CASSVKGGPGNTIYF
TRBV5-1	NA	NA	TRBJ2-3	TGCGCCAGCAGCCGGGACCCCACGGGCCAGGGGGATACGCAGTATTTT	CASSRDPTGQGDTQYF
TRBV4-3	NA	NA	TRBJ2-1	TGCGCCAGCAGCCAAGAAGTACCCTACTCCTACAATGAGCAGTTCTTC	CASSQEVPYSYNEQFF
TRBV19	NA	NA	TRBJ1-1	TGTGCCAGTAAGGCAGGGGCGATGGTGAACACTGAAGCTTTCTTT	CASKAGAMVNTEAFF
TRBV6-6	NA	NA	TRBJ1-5	TGTGCCAGCAGTTACGTGGCAGGGAGGGGCAATCAGCCCCAGCATTTT	CASSYVAGRGNQPQHF
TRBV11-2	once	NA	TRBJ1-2	TGTGCCAGCAGCTTAGATGGAAAGCGAGCTAACTATGGCTACACCTTC	CASSLDGKRANYGYTF
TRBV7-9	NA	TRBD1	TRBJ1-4	TGTGCCAGCAGCAGCCGGGACAGGGGGCCTAGTAATGAAAAACTGTTTTTT	CASSSRDRGPSNEKLFF
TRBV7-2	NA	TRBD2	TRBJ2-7	TGTGCCAGCAGCTTGACGCAGGGAGGGTACGAGCAGTACTTC	CASSLTQGGYEQYF
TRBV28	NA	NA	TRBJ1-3	TGTGCCAGCAGTCTAGGGGGAATGTCCCAGGGCGGAAACACCATATATTTT	CASSLGGMSQGGNTIYF
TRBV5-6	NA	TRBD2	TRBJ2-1	TGTGCCAGCAGCCAGGGACTAGCGGGCAATGAGCAGTTCTTC	CASSQGLAGNEQFF
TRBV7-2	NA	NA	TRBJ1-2	TGTGCCAGCAGCTTAGCGCTAAACGGCAGGCTCACCTTC	CASSLALNGRLTF
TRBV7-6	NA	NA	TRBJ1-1	TGTGCCAGCAGCCAGGACAGAGGGTACCAAGCTTTCTTT	CASSQDRGYQAFF
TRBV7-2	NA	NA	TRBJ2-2	TGTGCCAGCAGCTTGTCCTCCTCGGACAGCGACATCGGGGAGCTGTTTTTT	CASSLSSSDSDIGELFF
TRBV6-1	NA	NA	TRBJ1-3	TGTGCCAGCCGGGACACGCGCAACTCTGGAAACACCATATATTTT	CASRDTRNSGNTIYF
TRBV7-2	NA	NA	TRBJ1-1	TGTGCCAGCAGCTTAGGAATAGGGGCGAGGACTGAAGCTTTCTTT	CASSLGIGARTEAFF